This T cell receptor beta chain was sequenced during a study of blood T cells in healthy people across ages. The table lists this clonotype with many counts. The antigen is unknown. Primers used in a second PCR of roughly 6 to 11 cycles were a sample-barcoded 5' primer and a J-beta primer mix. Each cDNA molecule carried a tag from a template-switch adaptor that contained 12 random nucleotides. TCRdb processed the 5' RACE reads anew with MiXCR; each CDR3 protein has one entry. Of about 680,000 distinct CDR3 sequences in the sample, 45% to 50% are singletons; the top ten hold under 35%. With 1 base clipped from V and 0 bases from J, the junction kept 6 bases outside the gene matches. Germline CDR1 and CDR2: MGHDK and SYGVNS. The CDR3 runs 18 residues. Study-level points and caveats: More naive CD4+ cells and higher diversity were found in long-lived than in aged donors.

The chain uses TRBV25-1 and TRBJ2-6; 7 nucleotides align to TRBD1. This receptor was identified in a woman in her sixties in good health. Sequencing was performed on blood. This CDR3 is CASSESRAGGSGANVLTF. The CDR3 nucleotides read TGTGCCAGCAGTGAATCCAGGGCAGGGGGCTCTGGGGCCAACGTCCTGACTTTC. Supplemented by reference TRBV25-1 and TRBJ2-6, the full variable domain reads EADIYQTPRYLVIGTGKKITLECSQTMGHDKMYWYQQDPGMELHLIHYSYGVNSTEKGDLSSESTVSRIRTEHFPLTLESARPSHTSQYLCASSESRAGGSGANVLTFGAGSRLTVL.